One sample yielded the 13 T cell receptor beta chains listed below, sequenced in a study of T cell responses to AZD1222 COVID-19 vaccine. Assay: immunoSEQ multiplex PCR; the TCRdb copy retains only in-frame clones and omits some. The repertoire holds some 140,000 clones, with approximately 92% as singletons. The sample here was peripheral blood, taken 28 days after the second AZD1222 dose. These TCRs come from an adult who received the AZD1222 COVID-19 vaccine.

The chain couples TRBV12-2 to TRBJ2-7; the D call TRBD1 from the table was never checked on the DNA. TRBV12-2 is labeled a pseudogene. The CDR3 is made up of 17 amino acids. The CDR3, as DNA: TGTGCAAGTCGCTTAGTTGTAGGGGCCGAATTTATCTACGAGCAGTACGTC. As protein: CASRLVVGAEFIYEQYV.

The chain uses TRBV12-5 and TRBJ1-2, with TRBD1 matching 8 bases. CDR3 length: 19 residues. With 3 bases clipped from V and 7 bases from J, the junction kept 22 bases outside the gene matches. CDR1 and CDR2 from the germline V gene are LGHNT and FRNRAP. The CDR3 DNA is TGTGCTAGTGGTTTCCAAAATTGGACGCCCCAGGGGGCGCAGGGTGGCTACACCTTC. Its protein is CASGFQNWTPQGAQGGYTF.

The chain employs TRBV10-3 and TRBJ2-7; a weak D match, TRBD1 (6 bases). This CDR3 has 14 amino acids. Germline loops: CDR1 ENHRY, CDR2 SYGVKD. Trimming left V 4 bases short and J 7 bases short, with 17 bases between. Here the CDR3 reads CAISVADRESEQYF. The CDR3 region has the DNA TGTGCCATCAGTGTGGCGGACAGAGAATCTGAGCAGTACTTC.

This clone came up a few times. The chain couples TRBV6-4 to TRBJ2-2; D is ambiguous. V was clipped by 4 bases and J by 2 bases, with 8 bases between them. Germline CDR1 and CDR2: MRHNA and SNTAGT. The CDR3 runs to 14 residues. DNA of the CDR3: TGTGCCAGCAGTGGACCAGGTAACACCGGGGAGCTGTTTTTT. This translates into CASSGPGNTGELFF.

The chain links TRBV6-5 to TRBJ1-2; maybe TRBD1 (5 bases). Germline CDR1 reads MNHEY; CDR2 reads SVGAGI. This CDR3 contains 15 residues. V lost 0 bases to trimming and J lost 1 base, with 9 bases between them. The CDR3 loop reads CASSYSLQDNYGYTF. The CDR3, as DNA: TGTGCCAGCAGTTACTCCTTACAGGATAACTATGGCTACACCTTC.

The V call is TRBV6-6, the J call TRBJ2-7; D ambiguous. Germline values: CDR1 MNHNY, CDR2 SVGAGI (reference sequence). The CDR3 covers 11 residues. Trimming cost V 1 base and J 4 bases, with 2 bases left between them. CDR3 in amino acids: CASSYFYEQYF. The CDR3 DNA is TGTGCCAGCAGTTACTTTTACGAGCAGTACTTC.

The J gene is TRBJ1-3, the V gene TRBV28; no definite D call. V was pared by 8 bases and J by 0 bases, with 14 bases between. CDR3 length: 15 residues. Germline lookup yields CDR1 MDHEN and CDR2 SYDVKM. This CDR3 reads CASSPGRSSGNTIYF. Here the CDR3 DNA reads TGTGCCAGCTCCCCCGGACGGAGCTCTGGAAACACCATATATTTT.

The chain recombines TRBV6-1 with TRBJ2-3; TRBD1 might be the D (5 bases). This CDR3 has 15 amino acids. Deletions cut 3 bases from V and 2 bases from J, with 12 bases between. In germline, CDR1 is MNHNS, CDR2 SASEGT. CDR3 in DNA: TGTGCCAGCAGTGATCCGGGCAGGGCCACAGATACGCAGTATTTT. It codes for CASSDPGRATDTQYF.

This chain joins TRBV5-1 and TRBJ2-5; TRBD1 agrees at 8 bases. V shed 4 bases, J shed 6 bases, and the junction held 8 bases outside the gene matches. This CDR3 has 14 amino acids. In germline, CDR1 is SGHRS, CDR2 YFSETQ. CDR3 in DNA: TGCGCCAGCAGCGGACAGGGTGGCTTGCAGACCCAGTACTTC. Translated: CASSGQGGLQTQYF. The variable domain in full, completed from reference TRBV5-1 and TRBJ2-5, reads KAGVTQTPRYLIKTRGQQVTLSCSPISGHRSVSWYQQTPGQGLQFLFEYFSETQRNKGNFPGRFSGRQFSNSRSEMNVSTLELGDSALYLCASSGQGGLQTQYFGPGTRLLVL.

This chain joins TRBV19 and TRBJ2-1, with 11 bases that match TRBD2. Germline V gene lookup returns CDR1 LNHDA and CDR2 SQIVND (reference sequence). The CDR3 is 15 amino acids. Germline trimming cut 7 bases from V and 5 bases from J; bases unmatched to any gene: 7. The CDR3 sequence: CASTVLAGAHNEQFF. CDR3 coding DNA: TGTGCCAGTACCGTACTAGCGGGGGCGCACAATGAGCAGTTCTTC. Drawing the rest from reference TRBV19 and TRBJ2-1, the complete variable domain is DGGITQSPKYLFRKEGQNVTLSCEQNLNHDAMYWYRQDPGQGLRLIYYSQIVNDFQKGDIAEGYSVSREKKESFPLTVTSAQKNPTAFYLCASTVLAGAHNEQFFGPGTRLTVL.

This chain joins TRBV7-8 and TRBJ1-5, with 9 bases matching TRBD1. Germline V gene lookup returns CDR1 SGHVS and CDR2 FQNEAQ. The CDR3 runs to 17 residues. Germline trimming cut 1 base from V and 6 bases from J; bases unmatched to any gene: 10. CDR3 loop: CASSLGYGQGRSQPQHF. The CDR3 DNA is TGTGCCAGCAGCTTAGGGTACGGACAGGGGAGGAGTCAGCCCCAGCATTTT.

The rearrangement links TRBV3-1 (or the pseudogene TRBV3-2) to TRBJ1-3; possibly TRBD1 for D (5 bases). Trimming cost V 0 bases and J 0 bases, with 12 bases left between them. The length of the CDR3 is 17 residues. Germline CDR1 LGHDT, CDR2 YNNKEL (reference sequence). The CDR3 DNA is TGTGCCAGCAGCCAAGATTGGGGGTCCGGCTCTGGAAACACCATATATTTT. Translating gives CASSQDWGSGSGNTIYF.

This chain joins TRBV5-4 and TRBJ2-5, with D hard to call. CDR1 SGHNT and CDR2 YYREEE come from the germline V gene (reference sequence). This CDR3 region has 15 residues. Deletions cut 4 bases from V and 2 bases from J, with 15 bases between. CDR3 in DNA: TGTGCCAGCAGCCGTCGGAGTTTATGGCAAGAGACCCAGTACTTC. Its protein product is CASSRRSLWQETQYF.